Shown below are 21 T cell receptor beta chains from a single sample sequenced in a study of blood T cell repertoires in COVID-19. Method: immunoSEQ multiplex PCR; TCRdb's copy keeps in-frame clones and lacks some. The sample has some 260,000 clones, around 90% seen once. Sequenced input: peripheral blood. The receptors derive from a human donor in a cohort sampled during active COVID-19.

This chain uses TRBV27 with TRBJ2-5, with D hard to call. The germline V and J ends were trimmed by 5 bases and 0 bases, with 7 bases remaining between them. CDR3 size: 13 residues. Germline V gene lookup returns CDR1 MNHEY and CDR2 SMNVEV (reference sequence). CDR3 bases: TGTGCCAGCAGTCCGGTGTACCAAGAGACCCAGTACTTC. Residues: CASSPVYQETQYF.

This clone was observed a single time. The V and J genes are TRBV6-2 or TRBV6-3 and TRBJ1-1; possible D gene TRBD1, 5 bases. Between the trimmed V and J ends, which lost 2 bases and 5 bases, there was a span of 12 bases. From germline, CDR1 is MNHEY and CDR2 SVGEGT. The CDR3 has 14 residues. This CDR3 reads CASSYKGLGTEAFF. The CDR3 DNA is TGTGCCAGCAGTTACAAGGGGTTGGGAACTGAAGCTTTCTTT.

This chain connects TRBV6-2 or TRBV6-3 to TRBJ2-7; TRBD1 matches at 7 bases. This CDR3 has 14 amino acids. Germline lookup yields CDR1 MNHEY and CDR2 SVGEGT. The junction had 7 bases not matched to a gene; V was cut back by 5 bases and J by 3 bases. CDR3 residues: CASSTPGQNYEQYF. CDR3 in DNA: TGTGCCAGCAGTACCCCGGGACAGAACTACGAGCAGTACTTC.

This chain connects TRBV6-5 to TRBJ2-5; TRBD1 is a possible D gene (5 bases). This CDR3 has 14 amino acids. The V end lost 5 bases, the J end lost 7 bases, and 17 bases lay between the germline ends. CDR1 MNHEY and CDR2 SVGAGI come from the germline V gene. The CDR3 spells CASSPAGLQGTQYF. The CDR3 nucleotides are TGTGCCAGCAGTCCAGCCGGGCTCCAGGGGACCCAGTACTTC.

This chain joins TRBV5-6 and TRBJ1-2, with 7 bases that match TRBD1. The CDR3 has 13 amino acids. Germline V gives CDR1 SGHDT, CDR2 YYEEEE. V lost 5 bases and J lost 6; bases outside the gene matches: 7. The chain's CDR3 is CASSPDREDGYTF. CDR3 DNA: TGTGCCAGCAGTCCCGACAGGGAGGATGGCTACACCTTC.

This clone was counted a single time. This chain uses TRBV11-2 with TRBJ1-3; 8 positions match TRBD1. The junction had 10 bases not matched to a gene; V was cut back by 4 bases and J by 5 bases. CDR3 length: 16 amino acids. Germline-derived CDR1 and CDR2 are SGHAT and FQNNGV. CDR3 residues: CASSSIIQGARNTIYF. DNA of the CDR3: TGTGCCAGCAGCTCGATAATCCAGGGGGCGCGAAACACCATATATTTT.

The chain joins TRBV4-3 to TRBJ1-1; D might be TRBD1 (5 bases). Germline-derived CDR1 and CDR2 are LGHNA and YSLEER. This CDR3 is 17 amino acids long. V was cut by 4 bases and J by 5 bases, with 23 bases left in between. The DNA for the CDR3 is TGCGCCAGCAGCCGCATCCTACCGGACACCCCAGGGACTGAAGCTTTCTTT. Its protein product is CASSRILPDTPGTEAFF.

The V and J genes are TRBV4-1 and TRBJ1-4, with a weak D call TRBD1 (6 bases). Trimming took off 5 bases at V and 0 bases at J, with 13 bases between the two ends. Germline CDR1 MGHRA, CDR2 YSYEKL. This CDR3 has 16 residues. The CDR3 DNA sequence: TGCGCCAGCAGCAATCCATACAGGGCAACTAATGAAAAACTGTTTTTT. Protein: CASSNPYRATNEKLFF.

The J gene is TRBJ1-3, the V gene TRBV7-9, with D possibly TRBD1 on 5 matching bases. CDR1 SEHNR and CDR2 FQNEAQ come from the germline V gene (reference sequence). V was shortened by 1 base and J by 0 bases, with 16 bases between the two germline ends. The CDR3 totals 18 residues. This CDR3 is CASSLGGLGGPSGNTIYF. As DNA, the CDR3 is TGTGCCAGCAGCTTAGGGGGGTTAGGAGGGCCCTCTGGAAACACCATATATTTT.

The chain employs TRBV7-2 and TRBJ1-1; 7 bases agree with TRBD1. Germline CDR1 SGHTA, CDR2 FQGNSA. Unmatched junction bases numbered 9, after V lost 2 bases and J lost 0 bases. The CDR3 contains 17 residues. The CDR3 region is CASSLLGQAPMNTEAFF. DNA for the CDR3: TGTGCCAGCAGCTTACTTGGACAGGCACCCATGAACACTGAAGCTTTCTTT.

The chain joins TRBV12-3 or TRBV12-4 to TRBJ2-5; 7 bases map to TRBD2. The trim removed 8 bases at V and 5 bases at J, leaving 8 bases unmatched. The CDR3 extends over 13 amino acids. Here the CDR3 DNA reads TGTGCCAGCGGCCGGGCAGCGGGGGAGACCCAGTACTTC. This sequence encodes CASGRAAGETQYF.

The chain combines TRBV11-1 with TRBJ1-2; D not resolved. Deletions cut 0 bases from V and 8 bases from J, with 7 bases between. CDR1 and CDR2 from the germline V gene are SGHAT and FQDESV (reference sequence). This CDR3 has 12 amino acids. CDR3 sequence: CASSLAAGGYTF. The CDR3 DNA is TGTGCCAGCAGCTTAGCTGCGGGCGGCTACACCTTC.

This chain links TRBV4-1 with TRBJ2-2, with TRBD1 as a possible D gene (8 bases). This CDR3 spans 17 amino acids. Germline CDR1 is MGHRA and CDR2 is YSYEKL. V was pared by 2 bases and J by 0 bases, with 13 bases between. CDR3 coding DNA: TGCGCCAGCAGCCAAACAGGGGGGGGCGCGAACACCGGGGAGCTGTTTTTT. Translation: CASSQTGGGANTGELFF.

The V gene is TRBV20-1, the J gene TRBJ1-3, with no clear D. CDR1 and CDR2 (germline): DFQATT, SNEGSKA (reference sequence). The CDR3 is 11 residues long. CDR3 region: CSAAAGNTIYF. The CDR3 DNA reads TGCAGCGCGGCGGCCGGAAACACCATATATTTT.

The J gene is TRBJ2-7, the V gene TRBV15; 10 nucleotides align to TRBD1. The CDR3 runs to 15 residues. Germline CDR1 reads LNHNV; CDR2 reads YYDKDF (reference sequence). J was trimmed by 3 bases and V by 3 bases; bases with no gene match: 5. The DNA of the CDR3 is TGTGCCACCAGCAGGGGGGACAGGGGAGTCTACGAGCAGTACTTC. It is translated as CATSRGDRGVYEQYF.

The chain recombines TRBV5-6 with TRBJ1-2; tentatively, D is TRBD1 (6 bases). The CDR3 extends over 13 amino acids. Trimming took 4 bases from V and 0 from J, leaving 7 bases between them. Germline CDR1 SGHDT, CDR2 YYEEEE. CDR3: CASSKGANYGYTF. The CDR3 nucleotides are TGTGCCAGCAGCAAGGGGGCTAACTATGGCTACACCTTC.

The chain's CDR3 is CASTGTGGGDTQYF. The CDR3 bases are TGTGCCAGCACCGGGACAGGGGGCGGAGATACGCAGTATTTT. V usage is TRBV7-2 and J usage is TRBJ2-3, with 12 bases that match TRBD1. The CDR3 runs to 14 residues. V trimming: 7 bases; J trimming: 5 bases; junction bases outside the gene matches: 4. Germline V CDR1 and CDR2: SGHTA, FQGNSA.

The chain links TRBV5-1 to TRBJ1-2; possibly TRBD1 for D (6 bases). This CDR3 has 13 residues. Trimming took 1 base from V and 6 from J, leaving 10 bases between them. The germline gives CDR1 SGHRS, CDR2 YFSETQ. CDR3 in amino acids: CASSLQGSHGYTF. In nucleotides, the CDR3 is TGCGCCAGCAGCTTGCAGGGGTCTCATGGCTACACCTTC.

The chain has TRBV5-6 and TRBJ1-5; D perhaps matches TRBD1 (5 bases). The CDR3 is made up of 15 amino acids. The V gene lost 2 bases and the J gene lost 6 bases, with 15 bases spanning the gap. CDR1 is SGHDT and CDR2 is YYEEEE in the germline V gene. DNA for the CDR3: TGTGCCAGCAGCTTAACTGGGGGGAAAGGTCAGCCCCAGCATTTT. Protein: CASSLTGGKGQPQHF.

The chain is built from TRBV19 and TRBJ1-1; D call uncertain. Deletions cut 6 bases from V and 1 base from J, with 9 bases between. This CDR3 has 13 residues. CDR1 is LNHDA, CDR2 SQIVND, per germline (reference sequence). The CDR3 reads CASRWSGNTEAFF. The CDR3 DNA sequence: TGTGCCAGTAGATGGTCAGGGAACACTGAAGCTTTCTTT.

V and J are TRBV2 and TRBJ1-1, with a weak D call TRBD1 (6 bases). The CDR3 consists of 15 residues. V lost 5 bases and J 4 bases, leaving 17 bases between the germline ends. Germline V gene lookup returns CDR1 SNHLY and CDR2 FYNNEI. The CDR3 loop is CASSIRQASGTEAFF. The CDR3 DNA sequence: TGTGCCAGCAGTATAAGACAGGCTTCGGGCACTGAAGCTTTCTTT. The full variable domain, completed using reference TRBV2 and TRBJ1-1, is EPEVTQTPSHQVTQMGQEVILRCVPISNHLYFYWYRQILGQKVEFLVSFYNNEISEKSEIFDDQFSVERPDGSNFTLKIRSTKLEDSAMYFCASSIRQASGTEAFFGQGTRLTVV.